This record concerns one T cell receptor beta chain sequence. The data were taken from a study of shared T cell receptors in the human thymus. Sequenced by immunoSEQ multiplex PCR; TCRdb stores in-frame clones only, minus some. The repertoire holds hundreds of thousands of clones, more than 75% seen once, with about 0.01% in the top ten. These data are also associated with another study on human thymus T cells. This second report adds: Thymic as well as blood repertoires seemed to favor certain V and J genes unevenly. In unrelated individuals, thymic repertoires overlapped highly, according to related research.

This receptor was identified in a boy under two years old with a congenital heart defect. Sequences were obtained from thymocytes.

This chain's CDR3 is CSVTSEGGGNTEAFF. The CDR3 bases are TGCAGCGTTACCTCCGAAGGGGGCGGGAACACTGAAGCTTTCTTT. The gene calls are TRBV29-1 and TRBJ1-1, with TRBD1 matching 7 bases. The CDR3 runs to 15 residues. Germline CDR1 and CDR2: SQVTM and ANQGSEA. The J segment lost 1 base and the V segment lost 5 bases, leaving 10 bases of the junction unmatched.